Described below is a single T cell receptor (beta chain) sequence and its context. This sample is drawn from a study of blood T cell repertoires in COVID-19. The wider study: The United States, Italy and Spain were the sources of the acute and convalescent COVID-19 samples.

Participants reported their clinical history, and cohort assignment relied on those reports. The CDR3 has 15 residues. After removal of 3 bases from V and 4 bases from J, the junction contained 6 bases not matched to a gene. The germline CDR1 and CDR2 sequences are KGHSH and LQKENI. Sequenced by immunoSEQ multiplex PCR; TCRdb stores in-frame clones only, minus some. Of some 490,000 clones listed, about nine tenths are singletons. The receptor's source is a woman aged 55 to 70 who had recovered from COVID-19. The chain joins TRBV18 to TRBJ2-1; TRBD1 aligns across 7 bases. Sequenced input: PBMCs or T cells enriched from blood (not recorded which). The CDR3 DNA reads as TGTGCCAGCTCACCCTACGGACAGGTTTACAATGAGCAGTTCTTC. It specifies CASSPYGQVYNEQFF.